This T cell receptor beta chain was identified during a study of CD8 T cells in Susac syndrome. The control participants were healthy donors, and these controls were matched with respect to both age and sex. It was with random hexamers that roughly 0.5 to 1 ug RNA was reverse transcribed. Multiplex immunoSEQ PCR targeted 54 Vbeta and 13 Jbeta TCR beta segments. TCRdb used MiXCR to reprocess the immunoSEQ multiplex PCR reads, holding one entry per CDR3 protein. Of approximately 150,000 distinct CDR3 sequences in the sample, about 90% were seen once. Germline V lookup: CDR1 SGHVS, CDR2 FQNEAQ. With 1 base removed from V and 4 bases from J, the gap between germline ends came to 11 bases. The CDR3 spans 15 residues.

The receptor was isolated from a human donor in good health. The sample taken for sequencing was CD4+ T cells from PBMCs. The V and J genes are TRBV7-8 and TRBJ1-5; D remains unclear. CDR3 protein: CASSLVSSGNQPQHF. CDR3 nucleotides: TGTGCCAGCAGCTTAGTTTCGTCCGGGAATCAGCCCCAGCATTTT.